The next 18 T cell receptor beta chains were all read from a single sample in a study of blood T cell repertoires in COVID-19. TCRdb keeps only in-frame clones here, not all; method: immunoSEQ multiplex PCR. Of fewer than 250,000 clones in the sample, 80% to 90% are singletons; the top ten hold roughly 3.8%. Sequenced material: PBMCs or T cells enriched from blood (not recorded which). These receptor sequences come from a woman between 35 and 50 years old with acute COVID-19.

The genes are TRBV2 and TRBJ2-5; weak D call: TRBD2 (6 bases). The CDR3 is 17 amino acids. The V gene lost 2 bases and the J gene lost 4 bases, with 20 bases spanning the gap. Germline loops: CDR1 SNHLY, CDR2 FYNNEI. In nucleotides, the CDR3 is TGTGCCAGCAGTGAACCGGGGGAGAAGGCTACGGTAGAGACCCAGTACTTC. It specifies CASSEPGEKATVETQYF.

The rearrangement links TRBV5-4 to TRBJ2-1; 10 bases are shared with TRBD1. Per germline, CDR1 SGHNT and CDR2 YYREEE (reference sequence). V lost 6 bases and J lost 1; bases outside the gene matches: 4. CDR3 length: 15 amino acids. The CDR3 DNA sequence: TGTGCCAGCACCCGACAGGGGGCGTCCTACAATGAGCAGTTCTTC. Protein: CASTRQGASYNEQFF.

J is TRBJ2-5 and V is TRBV14, with 10 bases fitting TRBD2. The CDR3 is made up of 17 amino acids. Germline values: CDR1 SGHDN, CDR2 FVKESK. After removal of 3 bases from V and 2 bases from J, the junction contained 9 bases not matched to a gene. The CDR3 is CASSQRLQAGGQETQYF. The CDR3 nucleotides are TGTGCCAGCAGCCAGCGACTGCAAGCGGGAGGGCAAGAGACCCAGTACTTC.

This clone was seen only once. This chain links TRBV10-3 with TRBJ1-5; unclear D gene. V dropped 3 bases and J dropped 4 bases, with 4 bases sitting between them. The CDR3 is made up of 12 amino acids. Germline V gene lookup returns CDR1 ENHRY and CDR2 SYGVKD. DNA for the CDR3: TGTGCCATCAGTGACGGGAATCAGCCCCAGCATTTT. Protein product: CAISDGNQPQHF.

V usage is TRBV20-1 and J usage is TRBJ2-7; 9 nucleotides align to TRBD2. The CDR3 length is 15 residues. In germline, CDR1 is DFQATT, CDR2 SNEGSKA (reference sequence). Trimming at V came to 3 bases and at J to 6 bases, leaving 12 bases not matched to a gene. The CDR3 region has the DNA TGCAGTGCTAGTTCAAAGGGACTAGCTGGAAGCGAGCAGTACTTC. Its protein product is CSASSKGLAGSEQYF.

This clone was counted ten times or more. The chain recombines TRBV6-5 with TRBJ2-1; D not certain. Germline loops: CDR1 MNHEY, CDR2 SVGAGI. Trimming left V 6 bases short and J 6 bases short, with 18 bases between. This CDR3 is 15 amino acids long. The CDR3 region is CASSLVEIGINEQFF. The CDR3 DNA reads TGTGCCAGCAGCCTCGTGGAGATAGGTATCAATGAGCAGTTCTTC.

The chain employs TRBV4-1 and TRBJ2-5; 7 nucleotides line up with TRBD2. V lost 4 bases to trimming and J lost 1 base; unmatched junction nucleotides: 12. CDR1 and CDR2 from the germline V gene are MGHRA and YSYEKL. This CDR3 is 17 amino acids long. The chain's CDR3 is CASSRYLPAGSQETQYF. CDR3 coding DNA: TGCGCCAGCAGCCGCTACCTTCCAGCGGGATCCCAAGAGACCCAGTACTTC.

CDR3 coding DNA: TGCAGTCATAAGAGGAATACGCAGTATTTT. Translating gives CSHKRNTQYF. The V and J genes are TRBV20-1 and TRBJ2-3; D is unclear. Trimming stripped 8 bases from V and 7 bases from J, with 10 bases between. Looked up from germline, CDR1 is DFQATT and CDR2 is SNEGSKA (reference sequence). The CDR3 extends over 10 amino acids.

V usage is TRBV28 and J usage is TRBJ1-2; D is uncertain. V was shortened by 3 bases and J by 1 base, with 6 bases between the two germline ends. The CDR3 length is 13 residues. Per the germline V gene, CDR1 is MDHEN and CDR2 is SYDVKM. The CDR3 spells CASSFGFNYGYTF. The CDR3 region has the DNA TGTGCCAGCAGTTTCGGTTTTAACTATGGCTACACCTTC.

This chain joins TRBV7-9 and TRBJ2-2, with TRBD1 matching over 9 bases. Germline V gene data show CDR1 as SEHNR and CDR2 as FQNEAQ (reference sequence). Trimming cost V 4 bases and J 5 bases; bases outside gene matches: 5. The length of the CDR3 is 15 residues. The CDR3 region is CASSWDRVGTGELFF. The CDR3 nucleotides read TGTGCCAGCAGCTGGGACAGGGTTGGAACCGGGGAGCTGTTTTTT. Full variable domain (missing parts from reference TRBV7-9 and TRBJ2-2): DTGVSQNPRHKITKRGQNVTFRCDPISEHNRLYWYRQTLGQGPEFLTYFQNEAQLEKSRLLSDRFSAERPKGSFSTLEIQRTEQGDSAMYLCASSWDRVGTGELFFGEGSRLTVL.

J is TRBJ1-6 and V is TRBV5-5; 7 bases agree with TRBD1. The CDR3 contains 15 residues. Germline lookup yields CDR1 SGHKS and CDR2 YYEKEE (reference sequence). V was clipped by 2 bases and J by 7 bases; unmatched bases: 6. CDR3 sequence reads: CASSFPDRVNSPLHF. The DNA for the CDR3 is TGTGCCAGCAGCTTCCCAGACAGGGTCAATTCACCCCTCCACTTT.

In its sample, this clone was seen once. This rearrangement joins TRBV11-2 to TRBJ1-1, with D hard to call. Germline assignment: CDR1 SGHAT and CDR2 FQNNGV. V dropped 7 bases and J dropped 3 bases, with 6 bases sitting between them. CDR3 length equals 11 residues. Here the CDR3 reads CASTVYTEAFF. The CDR3 DNA reads as TGTGCCAGCACAGTCTACACTGAAGCTTTCTTT.

This clone has only one observation. V gene TRBV12-3 or TRBV12-4 combines with J gene TRBJ2-5; D not certain. The V gene lost 2 bases and the J gene lost 6 bases, with 10 bases spanning the gap. CDR3 length equals 13 residues. CDR3 DNA sequence: TGTGCCAGCAGTTTAATGAGGAATCAGACCCAGTACTTC. Protein sequence: CASSLMRNQTQYF.

This chain uses TRBV30 with TRBJ2-4, with 7 positions matching TRBD1. CDR3 length equals 14 residues. Trimming removed 5 bases from V and 3 bases from J; junction bases left unmatched: 7. In germline, CDR1 is GTSNPN, CDR2 SVGIG (reference sequence). CDR3 bases: TGTGCCTGGGCTACAGGGGTTGGCAAAAACATTCAGTACTTC. It translates to CAWATGVGKNIQYF.

The CDR3 DNA follows: TGTGCCAGCAGCCCTAGCGGGAGGCCCCCCGAGTTCTTC. This encodes CASSPSGRPPEFF. The chain links TRBV11-2 to TRBJ2-1, with 11 bases aligning to TRBD2. Germline CDR1 SGHAT, CDR2 FQNNGV. This CDR3 comprises 13 residues. V trimming: 5 bases; J trimming: 14 bases; junction bases outside the gene matches: 8.

The chain couples TRBV5-1 to TRBJ2-3; TRBD2 matches at 15 bases. Trimming at V came to 4 bases and at J to 4 bases, leaving 7 bases not matched to a gene. The V gene's germline CDR1 is SGHRS and CDR2 YFSETQ. The CDR3 covers 17 residues. CDR3 region: CASSPGLAGGPADTQYF. The CDR3 bases are TGCGCCAGCAGCCCTGGACTAGCGGGAGGGCCCGCAGATACGCAGTATTTT.

V usage is TRBV7-8 and J usage is TRBJ2-1; unclear D gene. CDR1 SGHVS and CDR2 FQNEAQ come from the germline V gene. Trimming pared 2 bases from V and 9 bases from J, leaving 8 bases between. The CDR3 covers 12 residues. CDR3 DNA sequence: TGTGCCAGCAGCTTACCCGGTGGTGAGCAGTTCTTC. Encoded protein: CASSLPGGEQFF.

This chain links TRBV4-2 with TRBJ1-4, with unresolved D. The CDR3 contains 14 residues. Trimming cost V 6 bases and J 3 bases, with 11 bases left between them. Germline V gene lookup returns CDR1 LGHNA and CDR2 YNFKEQ. CDR3 nucleotide sequence: TGTGCCAGCAGGCGCGATATAGCTAATGAAAAACTGTTTTTT. Translation gives CASRRDIANEKLFF.